This note documents a single T cell receptor beta chain sequence. Its antigen is not identified. V shed 2 bases and J shed 3 bases, with 17 bases lying between them. Germline V gene sequence: CDR1 PRHDT, CDR2 FYEKMQ (reference sequence). This CDR3 comprises 16 residues. TCRdb's copy holds only in-frame clones and misses some; the assay was immunoSEQ multiplex PCR. Here the sample spans roughly 120,000 clones, roughly 92% being singletons. This entry is derived from a study of T cell responses to AZD1222 COVID-19 vaccine. Study-wide results and limits: Spike regions recognized by vaccine-associated CD4 TCRs spanned the protein, led by 160-218 and 743-854.

This specimen consisted of peripheral blood, obtained 28 days after the second AZD1222 dose. This TCR derives from an adult who received the AZD1222 COVID-19 vaccine. The chain has TRBV13 and TRBJ2-7; D not resolved. In nucleotides, the CDR3 is TGTGCCAGCAGCTTATTTGGCTTCGACTTGAACTACGAGCAGTACTTC. This gives the protein CASSLFGFDLNYEQYF.